The 5 T cell receptor beta chains below come from one sample, sequenced in a study of CD8+ T cells in alopecia areata. Following RNA extraction, reverse transcription yielded cDNA that acted as the sequencing template. Some clones are missing from TCRdb's copy, which holds only in-frame ones; the method was immunoSEQ multiplex PCR. Here the sample spans more than 150,000 clones, 40% to 65% being singletons. The treatment here: oral pan-JAK inhibitor, 5-10 mg twice daily. The specimen was CD8+ T cells sorted from blood, collected at week 52, from a patient treated with tofacitinib. The receptors originated from a human donor with alopecia areata.

The genes are TRBV4-1 and TRBJ1-2; D is ambiguous. V was trimmed by 4 bases and J by 7 bases, leaving 10 bases between them. Germline V gene sequence: CDR1 MGHRA, CDR2 YSYEKL. The CDR3 totals 12 residues. CDR3 in DNA: TGCGCCAGCAGCCGGGGTGGTCGTGGCTACACCTTC. Translating it yields CASSRGGRGYTF.

This clone was recorded once. CDR3 sequence reads: CSGFSGNTIYF. The CDR3 DNA reads as TGCAGTGGGTTCTCTGGAAACACCATATATTTT. This sequence joins TRBV20-1 and TRBJ1-3; D uncertain. Trimming pared 7 bases from V and 0 bases from J, leaving 4 bases between. This CDR3 comprises 11 residues. Germline values: CDR1 DFQATT, CDR2 SNEGSKA (reference sequence).

V is TRBV25-1 and J is TRBJ1-2; D is unresolved. Trimming left V 3 bases short and J 5 bases short, with 1 base between. This CDR3 region has 10 residues. The germline CDR1 and CDR2 sequences are MGHDK and SYGVNS. The CDR3: CASSDYGYTF. In nucleotides, the CDR3 is TGTGCCAGCAGTGATTATGGCTACACCTTC.

This clone was counted a few times. This chain's CDR3 is CAWSPRRDRAEAFF. CDR3 nucleotide sequence: TGTGCCTGGAGTCCCCGAAGGGATCGGGCTGAAGCTTTCTTT. The chain carries TRBV30 and TRBJ1-1; D unresolved. The length of the CDR3 is 14 residues. Germline CDR1 GTSNPN, CDR2 SVGIG (reference sequence). Trimming removed 2 bases at V and 6 bases at J, with 16 bases between.

This clone was detected a few times. The V call is TRBV29-1, the J call TRBJ1-1; D unresolved. V was clipped by 6 bases and J by 0 bases, with 20 bases between them. Looked up from germline, CDR1 is SQVTM and CDR2 is ANQGSEA. The CDR3 length is 16 residues. The CDR3 reads CSVLKLIGDMNTEAFF. CDR3 nucleotides: TGCAGCGTCCTAAAACTCATCGGAGACATGAACACTGAAGCTTTCTTT.